This T cell receptor beta chain was identified during a study of blood T cells in healthy people across ages. Findings and caveats of the study: Naive T cell percentage strongly correlated with TCR beta diversity.

The table lists this clonotype with a few counts. What it recognizes is unknown. The CDR3 sequence is 12 residues long. Germline V gives CDR1 SEHNR, CDR2 FQNEAQ (reference sequence). V shed 8 bases and J shed 5 bases, with 9 bases lying between them. Primed by a sample-barcoded 5' primer and a J-beta primer mix, a second PCR proceeded for about 6 to 12 cycles. TCRdb re-analysed the 5' RACE reads in MiXCR, keeping a single row per CDR3 protein. The sample lists about 1.1 million distinct CDR3 sequences; roughly two fifths were seen once. Each sample yielded at least 6.5 million isolated PBMCs. The amount of total RNA extracted per sample was at least 5 micrograms.

The receptor's source is a man younger than 30 in good health. The chain is built from TRBV7-9 and TRBJ1-4; tentative D call: TRBD1 (5 bases). Sequencing used blood. The CDR3 sequence: CASVGVNEKLFF. As DNA, the CDR3 is TGTGCCAGCGTGGGGGTGAATGAAAAACTGTTTTTT.